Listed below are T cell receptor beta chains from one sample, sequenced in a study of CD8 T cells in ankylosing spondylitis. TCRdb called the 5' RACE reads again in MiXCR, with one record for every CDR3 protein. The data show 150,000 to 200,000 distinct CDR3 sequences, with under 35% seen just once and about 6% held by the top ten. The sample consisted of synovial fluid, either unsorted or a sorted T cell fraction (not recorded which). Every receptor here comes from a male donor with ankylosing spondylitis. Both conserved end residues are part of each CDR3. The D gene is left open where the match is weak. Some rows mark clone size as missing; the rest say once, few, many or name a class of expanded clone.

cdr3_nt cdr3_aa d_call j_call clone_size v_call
TGTGCCAGCAGCCCAGGGACTAGCGGGTTCCGGGAGCTGTTTTTT CASSPGTSGFRELFF TRBD2 TRBJ2-2 . TRBV7-3
TGTGCCAGCAGCCCCGGACCCGGGAGCAATCAGCCCCAGCATTTT CASSPGPGSNQPQHF . TRBJ1-5 . TRBV11-2
TGCGCCAGCAGCAAAGGACAAACGAACACCGGGGAGCTGTTTTTT CASSKGQTNTGELFF . TRBJ2-2 . TRBV5-1
TGTGCCAGCAGCTCCGAGGGGGGACAGCTCTCTGGAAACACCATATATTTT CASSSEGGQLSGNTIYF TRBD1 TRBJ1-3 . TRBV7-6
TGCGCCAGCAGCTTGGAGACACCCAACACTGAAGCTTTCTTT CASSLETPNTEAFF . TRBJ1-1 many TRBV5-1
TGTGCCAGCAGGCCAACAGGGACCCGTAACTATGGCTACACCTTC CASRPTGTRNYGYTF . TRBJ1-2 few TRBV12-3/TRBV12-4
TGCAGTGCTAGAGAGGCAGGGCCTAATGAAAAACTGTTTTTT CSAREAGPNEKLFF . TRBJ1-4 many TRBV20-1
TGCGCCAGCAGCGGAAGGGCGGTTAGCACAGATACGCAGTATTTT CASSGRAVSTDTQYF . TRBJ2-3 many TRBV4-3
TGCGCCAGCAGCCAACGCCCGGGACAGGCTTCCGACTCCTACAATGAGCAGTTCTTC CASSQRPGQASDSYNEQFF TRBD1 TRBJ2-1 many TRBV4-1
TGCGCCAGCCGCTTGGACAGCACTAGCACAGATACGCAGTATTTT CASRLDSTSTDTQYF . TRBJ2-3 once TRBV5-1
TGTGCCAGCAGGGTTGGCGGGAGAATTGTCAATGAGCAGTTCTTC CASRVGGRIVNEQFF TRBD2 TRBJ2-1 . TRBV6-1
TGCAGCCTCACGGTTGGGGGAGGCGAGACCCAGTACTTC CSLTVGGGETQYF . TRBJ2-5 . TRBV29-1
TGCAGTGCCCCAACAAGGGAAGCACATTCACCCCTCCACTTT CSAPTREAHSPLHF . TRBJ1-6 . TRBV20-1
TGTGCCAGCAGCCTGAACGGACTTCTAACCTACGAGCAGTACTTC CASSLNGLLTYEQYF . TRBJ2-7 . TRBV5-6
TGCGCCAGCAGCCAAGATTGGGCAAGCACCGGTGAGCAGTTCTTC CASSQDWASTGEQFF . TRBJ2-1 many TRBV4-1
TGTGCCAGCAGCCGTACCACGGGACAGGGGGCGTCGGGGACTGAAGCTTTCTTT CASSRTTGQGASGTEAFF TRBD1 TRBJ1-1 few TRBV6-1
TGTGCCAGTAGTACCCCTGGGCGATCCAACACTGAAGCTTTCTTT CASSTPGRSNTEAFF . TRBJ1-1 many TRBV19
TGCGCCAGCAGCTTGGATGTCAATCAGCCCCAGCATTTT CASSLDVNQPQHF . TRBJ1-5 many TRBV5-1
TGTGCCAGCAGTACCAGACAGAACTACGAGCAGTACTTC CASSTRQNYEQYF . TRBJ2-7 few TRBV12-3/TRBV12-4
TGTGCCAGCGGCGTCTCCTCAGCTAACTATGGCTACACCTTC CASGVSSANYGYTF . TRBJ1-2 . TRBV9
TGCAGCTCCCTAGAGACTAGAGGGCAGACCCAGTACTTC CSSLETRGQTQYF . TRBJ2-5 many TRBV29-1
TGTGCCAGCAGTTTTCCTAGGACAGGGCTCTCCTACGAGCAGTACTTC CASSFPRTGLSYEQYF TRBD1 TRBJ2-7 few TRBV12-3/TRBV12-4
TGCAGTTCCCCTGGCCCGGTCGGGAACACTGAAGCTTTCTTT CSSPGPVGNTEAFF . TRBJ1-1 . TRBV20-1
TGCAGTGCTCGGGGGCCCGGACAGTATAATTCACCCCTCCACTTT CSARGPGQYNSPLHF . TRBJ1-6 . TRBV20-1
TGTGCCAGCAGTTCTAGGGGGACCTGGATGGAAAAACTGTTTTTT CASSSRGTWMEKLFF . TRBJ1-4 . TRBV6-5
TGTGCCAGCAGCGCCCGGAAGGATGGCTACACCTTC CASSARKDGYTF . TRBJ1-2 few TRBV9
TGCAGTGCTAGAGAATGGCGGGAGCTAGACAATGAGCAGTTCTTC CSAREWRELDNEQFF TRBD2 TRBJ2-1 . TRBV20-1
TGTGCCAGCAGTTTATCCCGTCAGGCCTACGAGCAGTACTTC CASSLSRQAYEQYF . TRBJ2-7 few TRBV27
TGTGCCAGCAGCTTAGGACAGGGCGGAGATACGCAGTATTTT CASSLGQGGDTQYF TRBD1 TRBJ2-3 few TRBV11-2
TGTGCCAGTAGTATAAAGGGCTCGGGTTTTGGGGAGCTGTTTTTT CASSIKGSGFGELFF . TRBJ2-2 . TRBV19
TGTGCCAGCAGCGTCGCGCGGGGGGGAAAACTGTTTTTT CASSVARGGKLFF . TRBJ1-4 . TRBV9